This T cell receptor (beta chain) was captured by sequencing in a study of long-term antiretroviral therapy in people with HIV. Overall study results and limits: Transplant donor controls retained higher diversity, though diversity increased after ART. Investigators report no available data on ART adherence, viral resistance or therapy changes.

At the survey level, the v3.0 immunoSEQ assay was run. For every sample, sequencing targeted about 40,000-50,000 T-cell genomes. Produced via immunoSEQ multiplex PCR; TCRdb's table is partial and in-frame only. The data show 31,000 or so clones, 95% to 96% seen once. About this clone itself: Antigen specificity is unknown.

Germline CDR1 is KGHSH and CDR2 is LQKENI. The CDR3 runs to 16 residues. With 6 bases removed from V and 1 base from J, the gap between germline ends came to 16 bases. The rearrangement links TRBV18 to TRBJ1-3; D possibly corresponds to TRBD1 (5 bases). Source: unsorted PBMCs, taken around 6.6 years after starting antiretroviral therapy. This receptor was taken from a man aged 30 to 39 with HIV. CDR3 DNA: TGTGCCAGCTCGAGTGGTTACGGGGGATCTGGAAACACCATATATTTT. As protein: CASSSGYGGSGNTIYF.